This TCR beta chain was obtained from a study of shared clonotypes between healthy human individuals. Each of the donors was a healthy adult who was HIV-negative and had not had a recent acute infection or vaccination. Study results and caveats: A reduction in generation probabilities was seen for non-shared clonotypes relative to those shared by all four donors.

Notes on this clone: Its antigen is unidentified.

When replicate PCRs were run on sorted subsets, they used about 200 ng DNA, 28,000 or so T cell genomes. Here immunoSEQ multiplex PCR was the method, and the copy in TCRdb shows in-frame clones only, minus some. Counted here are some 2.4 million clones, 80% to 95% occurring once; the ten biggest clones make up approximately 0.36%. V lost 4 bases to trimming and J lost 7 bases; unmatched junction nucleotides: 10. The CDR3 has 15 residues. Germline values: CDR1 WNHNN, CDR2 SYGVQD (reference sequence). The TCR sequence derives from a man between 18 and 29 years old in good health. Some clones in this sample may be carry-over from other donors' samples. The sample was naive CD4+ T cells from PBMCs. Specified subset: CD45RA+ positively selected. The chain carries TRBV10-1 and TRBJ2-7; 10 bases match TRBD1. Here the CDR3 DNA reads TGCGCCAGCAGTGCTACCGGGACAGGGGCCGCGGAGCAGTACTTC. It translates to CASSATGTGAAEQYF.